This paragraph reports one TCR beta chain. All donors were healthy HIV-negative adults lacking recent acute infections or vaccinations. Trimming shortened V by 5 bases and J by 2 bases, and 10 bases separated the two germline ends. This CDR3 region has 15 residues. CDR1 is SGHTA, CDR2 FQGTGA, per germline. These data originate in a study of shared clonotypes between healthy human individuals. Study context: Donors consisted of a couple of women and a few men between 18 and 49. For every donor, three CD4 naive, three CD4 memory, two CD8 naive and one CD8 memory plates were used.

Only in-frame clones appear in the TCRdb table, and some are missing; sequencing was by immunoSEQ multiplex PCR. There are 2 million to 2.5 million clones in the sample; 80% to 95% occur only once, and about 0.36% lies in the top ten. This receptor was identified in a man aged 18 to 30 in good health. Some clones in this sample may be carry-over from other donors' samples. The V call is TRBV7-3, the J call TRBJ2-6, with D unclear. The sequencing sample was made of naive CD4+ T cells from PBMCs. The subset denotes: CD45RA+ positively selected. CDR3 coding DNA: TGTGCCAGCAGCCCCCGCCGGGCTGGGGCCAACGTCCTGACTTTC. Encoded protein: CASSPRRAGANVLTF.